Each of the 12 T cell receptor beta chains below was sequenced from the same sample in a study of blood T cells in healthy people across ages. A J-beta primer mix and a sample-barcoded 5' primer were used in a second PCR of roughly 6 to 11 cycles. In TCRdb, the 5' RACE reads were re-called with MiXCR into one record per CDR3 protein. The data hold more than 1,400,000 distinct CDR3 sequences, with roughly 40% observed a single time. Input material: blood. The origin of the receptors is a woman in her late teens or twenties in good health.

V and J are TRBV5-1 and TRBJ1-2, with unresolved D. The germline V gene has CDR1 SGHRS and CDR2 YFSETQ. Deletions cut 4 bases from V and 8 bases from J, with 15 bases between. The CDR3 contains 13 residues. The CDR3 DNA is TGCGCCAGCAGCCCTCCTGTATCGAAGGGCTACACCTTC. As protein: CASSPPVSKGYTF.

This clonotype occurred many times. The CDR3 region has the DNA TGTGCCAGCAGTTACAAAGGGGAAGACTATGGCTACACCTTC. The encoded protein is CASSYKGEDYGYTF. The chain joins TRBV6-6 to TRBJ1-2; TRBD1 might be the D (5 bases). The CDR3 contains 14 residues. Trimming pared 2 bases from V and 3 bases from J, leaving 10 bases between. Germline lookup yields CDR1 MNHNY and CDR2 SVGAGI (reference sequence).

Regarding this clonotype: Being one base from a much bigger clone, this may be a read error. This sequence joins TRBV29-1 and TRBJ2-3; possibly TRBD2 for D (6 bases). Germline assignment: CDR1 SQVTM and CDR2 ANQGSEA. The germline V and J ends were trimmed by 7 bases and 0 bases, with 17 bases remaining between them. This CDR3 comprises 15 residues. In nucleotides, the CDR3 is TGCAGCGGCACCAAGAGCGGGTCTAGCACAGATACGCAGTATTTT. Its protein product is CSGTKSGSSTDTQYF.

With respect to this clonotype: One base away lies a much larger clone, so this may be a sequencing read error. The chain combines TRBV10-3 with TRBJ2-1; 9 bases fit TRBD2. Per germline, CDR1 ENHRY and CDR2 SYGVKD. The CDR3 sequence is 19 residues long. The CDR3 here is CAISESGSGGLSSHNEQFF. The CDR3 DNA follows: TGTGCCATCAGTGAGTCGGGTAGCGGGGGCCTCAGCTCCCACAATGAGCAGTTCTTC.

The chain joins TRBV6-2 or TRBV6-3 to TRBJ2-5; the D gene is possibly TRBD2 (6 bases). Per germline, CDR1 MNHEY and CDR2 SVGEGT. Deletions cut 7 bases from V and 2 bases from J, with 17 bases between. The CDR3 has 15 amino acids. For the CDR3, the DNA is TGTGCCAGCACCCCGACTAGGTTGGGGCAAGAGACCCAGTACTTC. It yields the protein CASTPTRLGQETQYF.

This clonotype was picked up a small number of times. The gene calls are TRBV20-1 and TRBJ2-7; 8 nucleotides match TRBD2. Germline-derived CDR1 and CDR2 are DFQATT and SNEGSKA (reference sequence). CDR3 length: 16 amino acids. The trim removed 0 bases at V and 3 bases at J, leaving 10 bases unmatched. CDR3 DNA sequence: TGCAGTGCTAGAGATCGGCATAGCGGGACCCTCTACGAGCAGTACTTC. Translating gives CSARDRHSGTLYEQYF.

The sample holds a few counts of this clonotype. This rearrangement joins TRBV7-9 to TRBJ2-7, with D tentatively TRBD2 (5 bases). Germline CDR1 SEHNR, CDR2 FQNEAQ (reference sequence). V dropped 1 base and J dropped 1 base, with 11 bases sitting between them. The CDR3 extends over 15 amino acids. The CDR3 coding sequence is TGTGCCAGCAGCTTAGATGCGGGCCTTTCCTACGAGCAGTACTTC. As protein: CASSLDAGLSYEQYF.

The CDR3 sequence is CASGTETDTQYF. Here the CDR3 DNA reads TGCGCCAGCGGGACAGAAACAGATACGCAGTATTTT. The chain carries TRBV5-1 and TRBJ2-3; TRBD1 matches 7 bases. CDR3 size: 12 residues. After removal of 7 bases from V and 3 bases from J, the junction contained 2 bases not matched to a gene. The germline V gene encodes CDR1 SGHRS and CDR2 YFSETQ.

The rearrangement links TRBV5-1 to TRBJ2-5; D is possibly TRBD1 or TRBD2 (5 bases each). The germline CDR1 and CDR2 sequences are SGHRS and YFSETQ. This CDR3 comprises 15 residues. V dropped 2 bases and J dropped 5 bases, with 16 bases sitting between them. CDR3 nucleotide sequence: TGCGCCAGCAGCTTAACCGGGACGGACATGGAGACCCAGTACTTC. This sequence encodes CASSLTGTDMETQYF.

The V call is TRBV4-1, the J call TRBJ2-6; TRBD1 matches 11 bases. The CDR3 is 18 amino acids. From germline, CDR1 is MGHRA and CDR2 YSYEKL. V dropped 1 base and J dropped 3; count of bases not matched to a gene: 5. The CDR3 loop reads CASSQGPGQGDGANVLTF. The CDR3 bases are TGCGCCAGCAGCCAAGGACCGGGACAGGGGGATGGGGCCAACGTCCTGACTTTC.

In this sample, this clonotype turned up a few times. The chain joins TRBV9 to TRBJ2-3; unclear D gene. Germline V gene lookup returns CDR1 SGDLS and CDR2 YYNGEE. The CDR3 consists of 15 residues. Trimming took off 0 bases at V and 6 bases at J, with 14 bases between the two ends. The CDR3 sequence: CASSVAGLVADTQYF. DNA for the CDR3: TGTGCCAGCAGCGTAGCGGGTCTCGTGGCGGATACGCAGTATTTT.

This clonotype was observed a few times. CDR3 in DNA: TGTGCCAGCAGCCCCGGGGACTACACCTTC. Protein product: CASSPGDYTF. The V and J genes are TRBV7-9 and TRBJ1-2; D gene unclear. The germline V and J ends were trimmed by 5 bases and 10 bases, with 8 bases remaining between them. In germline, CDR1 is SEHNR, CDR2 FQNEAQ (reference sequence). CDR3 length: 10 amino acids.